The clone carrying this T cell receptor (beta chain) was seen a handful of times. The antigen remains undetermined. The CDR3 totals 13 residues. The germline V gene has CDR1 DFQATT and CDR2 SNEGSKA (reference sequence). Trimming stripped 3 bases from V and 7 bases from J, with 13 bases between. Generated by immunoSEQ multiplex PCR, the TCRdb table keeps only in-frame clones and is missing some. The sample contains tens of thousands of clones, around four fifths of which appear only once. The data derive from a study of CD4 T cells in relation to SARS-CoV-2 and coronaviruses. Overall study: PBMCs were cultured with antigen for roughly nine days before TCR beta sequencing. The negative reference was HIV-1 Nef peptide pool or peptide-free culture.

Before the COVID-19 pandemic, during about 2010-2018, CD4+ T cells were taken from unexposed donors. Isolation of CD4+ T cells took place after roughly nine days in culture. Fresh IL-2 medium replaced half the medium on days 3 and 7. The chain links TRBV20-1 to TRBJ1-5; D may be TRBD1 (5 bases). Source material: CD4+ T cells from PBMCs, cultured in vitro. This receptor was taken from a human donor in good health. CDR3 loop: CSASWGDAQPQHF. The DNA for the CDR3 is TGCAGTGCTAGTTGGGGGGACGCCCAGCCCCAGCATTTT.